This is a list of T cell receptor beta chains from one sample in a study of blood T cell repertoires in COVID-19. The method was immunoSEQ multiplex PCR; TCRdb's version includes in-frame clones alone and lacks a portion of them. The data hold some 120,000 clones, with approximately 86% observed a single time. Sequenced material: peripheral blood. These receptors were taken from a middle-aged man with acute or convalescent COVID-19. Both conserved end residues are part of each CDR3. A D gene is named only where the DNA matches it firmly. The listing skips clone size in some rows; elsewhere it reads once, few, many or a size class.

clone size,J gene,V gene,D gene,CDR3 DNA,CDR3 protein
-,TRBJ2-6,TRBV5-1,-,TGCGCCAGCAGCGCGTCTGGGGCCAACGTCCTGACTTTC,CASSASGANVLTF
-,TRBJ1-2,TRBV10-1,-,TGCGCCAGCAGTGAGTCTGCCAGCTATGGCTACACCTTC,CASSESASYGYTF
-,TRBJ2-7,TRBV18,-,TGTGCCAGCTCAAGGGGTAGTCAGAACGAGCAGTACTTC,CASSRGSQNEQYF
-,TRBJ2-3,TRBV7-2,TRBD2,TGTGCCAGCAGCCCCGATAGCGGGGGGGCGGGAGATACGCAGTATTTT,CASSPDSGGAGDTQYF
-,TRBJ1-1,TRBV18,-,TGTGCCAGCTCACCACTCTCGGGGGGCGAGACTGAAGCTTTCTTT,CASSPLSGGETEAFF
-,TRBJ2-2,TRBV19,TRBD1,TGTGCCAGTAGTCCCGGGGACAGAGACACCGGGGAGCTGTTTTTT,CASSPGDRDTGELFF
-,TRBJ2-5,TRBV11-2,-,TGTGCCAGCAGCCGGGATACGTTCCTAGAGACCCAGTACTTC,CASSRDTFLETQYF
-,TRBJ1-1,TRBV5-1,-,TGCGCCAGCAGCCCGGGAGGGATGTGGACTGAAGCTTTCTTT,CASSPGGMWTEAFF
-,TRBJ1-2,TRBV30,TRBD1,TGTGCCTGGAGGACAGGGCTTAACTATGGCTACACCTTC,CAWRTGLNYGYTF
-,TRBJ2-1,TRBV6-5,TRBD2,TGTGCCAGCAGAGGACTAGCGGGGGGAAGTGAGCAGTTCTTC,CASRGLAGGSEQFF
-,TRBJ2-2,TRBV7-7,TRBD1,TGTGCTAGCAGCTTAGTTGGGACAGCGAACACCGGGGAGCTGTTTTTT,CASSLVGTANTGELFF
-,TRBJ2-1,TRBV27,TRBD2,TGTGCCAGCAGTCTAGGGACTAGCGGGAGGGCCTCCTACTACAATGAGCAGTTCTTC,CASSLGTSGRASYYNEQFF
once,TRBJ1-1,TRBV13,TRBD1,TGTGCCAGCAGCGAGACAGGGCAGACTGAAGCTTTCTTT,CASSETGQTEAFF
few,TRBJ2-7,TRBV5-1,TRBD1,TGCGCCAGCAGCCGGGGACAGGGGGACGGCGAGCAGTACTTC,CASSRGQGDGEQYF
-,TRBJ2-7,TRBV7-9,-,TGTGCCAGCAGCTTAGCAGGTGTAATAGGGGACGAGCAGTACTTC,CASSLAGVIGDEQYF
-,TRBJ2-3,TRBV6-5,TRBD2,TGTGCCAGCAGTCAAAAGCGGGAGGCCTTGAATACGCAGTATTTT,CASSQKREALNTQYF
-,TRBJ2-7,TRBV19,TRBD1,TGTGCCAGTCGTCGTTCCGCGGGACAGGGGGAGGTCGAGCAGTACTTC,CASRRSAGQGEVEQYF
-,TRBJ2-1,TRBV11-2,TRBD2,TGTGCCAGCAGCGCGTCCCTCCCTGGGACTAGCGGGAGCAATGAGCAGTTCTTC,CASSASLPGTSGSNEQFF
-,TRBJ2-5,TRBV5-5,TRBD1,TGTGCCAGTCCACCGCCCGGGACAGGGAGGGTCCAAGAGACCCAGTACTTC,CASPPPGTGRVQETQYF
-,TRBJ1-5,TRBV6-5,-,TGTGCCATACAGGGTGACCGGGACCAGCCCCAGCATTTT,CAIQGDRDQPQHF
-,TRBJ2-7,TRBV5-1,TRBD1,TGCGCCAGCAGCACGGGGACAGGGGGCTTCTACGAGCAGTACTTC,CASSTGTGGFYEQYF
few,TRBJ2-7,TRBV5-8,TRBD2,TGTGCCAGCAGCTTGCCGGGAGGCTCCTACGAGCAGTACTTC,CASSLPGGSYEQYF
-,TRBJ1-4,TRBV29-1,-,TGCAGCGTTGGGCCCGCAGGGAATGGTAATGAAAAACTGTTTTTT,CSVGPAGNGNEKLFF
-,TRBJ1-1,TRBV7-8,-,TGTGCCAGCAGCCGGGGGGGGACTGAAGCTTTCTTT,CASSRGGTEAFF
-,TRBJ1-2,TRBV7-2,TRBD1,TGTGCCAGCAGCTCAAGACAGGGGGCGAGCTATGGCTACACCTTC,CASSSRQGASYGYTF
-,TRBJ2-2,TRBV5-1,TRBD1,TGCGCCAGCAGCATGACAGGGGCTAACACCGGGGAGCTGTTTTTT,CASSMTGANTGELFF
-,TRBJ1-6,TRBV30,TRBD1,TGTGCCTGGTCTCCCGGGACAGTTAATTCACCCCTCCACTTT,CAWSPGTVNSPLHF
-,TRBJ1-2,TRBV4-3,-,TGCGCCAGCAGCCAAGAACGCGGAGGGAATGGCTACACCTTC,CASSQERGGNGYTF
few,TRBJ1-4,TRBV30,-,TGTGCCTGGAGTCCAACACGAGAAAAACTGTTTTTT,CAWSPTREKLFF
-,TRBJ1-2,TRBV4-2,TRBD1,TGTGCCAGCAGCCAAGAGCACAGGGGTCGGGACTATGGCTACACCTTC,CASSQEHRGRDYGYTF
-,TRBJ2-1,TRBV6-4,-,TGTGCCAGCAGTGAGACTAGTACCCCGGCCTACAATGAGCAGTTCTTC,CASSETSTPAYNEQFF
-,TRBJ2-7,TRBV9,-,TGTGCCAGCAGCGTAGCCACCCGAGCTGACGAGCAGTACTTC,CASSVATRADEQYF
-,TRBJ2-3,TRBV4-2,TRBD2,TGTGCCAGCAGCCAAGATAGGGCGGGGGGGCTGGCAGATACGCAGTATTTT,CASSQDRAGGLADTQYF
-,TRBJ1-5,TRBV9,-,TGTGCCAGCAGCTTAGGGACCGGGGAAAACAATCAGCCCCAGCATTTT,CASSLGTGENNQPQHF
once,TRBJ2-7,TRBV5-1,TRBD1,TGCGCCAGCAGCGCCACAGGGGGCGTCTCCTACGAGCAGTACTTC,CASSATGGVSYEQYF
-,TRBJ2-7,TRBV6-5,TRBD1,TGTGCCAGCAGTTGGACAGGGAAATTATACGAGCAGTACTTC,CASSWTGKLYEQYF
-,TRBJ2-1,TRBV5-4,TRBD2,TGTGCCAGCAGCCCCAGCGGGGCCGCCTGGAATGAGCAGTTCTTC,CASSPSGAAWNEQFF
-,TRBJ2-3,TRBV7-2,TRBD2,TGTGCCAGCAGCTTAGTTGCGGGGGGGGGAGATACGCAGTATTTT,CASSLVAGGGDTQYF
-,TRBJ1-2,TRBV9,-,TGTGCCAGCAGCGTAGGCAGGGAGGACTATGGCTACACCTTC,CASSVGREDYGYTF
-,TRBJ1-5,TRBV2,-,TGTGCCAGCAACCCGGGAGGGGCTGGTCAGCCCCAGCATTTT,CASNPGGAGQPQHF
-,TRBJ1-5,TRBV19,TRBD1,TGTGCCAGTAGTAGAAGACAGGGATCGAGCAATCAGCCCCAGCATTTT,CASSRRQGSSNQPQHF
-,TRBJ2-1,TRBV5-1,TRBD2,TGCGCCAGCAGCAATATAATACCGGGACTAGCGGGAGTTACTGAGCAGTTCTTC,CASSNIIPGLAGVTEQFF
-,TRBJ1-2,TRBV29-1,TRBD1,TGCAGCGAGACAGGGCAAGGTGACTATGGCTACACCTTC,CSETGQGDYGYTF
-,TRBJ2-5,TRBV5-1,TRBD2,TGCGCCAGCAGAGCTAGCGGGGACCAAGAGACCCAGTACTTC,CASRASGDQETQYF
-,TRBJ1-2,TRBV5-6,TRBD1,TGTGCCAGCAGCTCTGACAGGGGACGTGGCTACACCTTC,CASSSDRGRGYTF
few,TRBJ1-1,TRBV19,-,TGTGCCAGTAGTATAGACAGAAACACTGAAGCTTTCTTT,CASSIDRNTEAFF
-,TRBJ2-6,TRBV3-1/TRBV3-2,-,TGTGCCAGCAGCCAGGGTCTAGCAACTGGGGCCAACGTCCTGACTTTC,CASSQGLATGANVLTF
-,TRBJ2-5,TRBV24-1,TRBD1,TGTGCCACCAGTGATTTGTCCAGGGGGCATATGGAGACCCAGTACTTC,CATSDLSRGHMETQYF
once,TRBJ1-3,TRBV9,-,TGTGCCAGCAGCGTAGACTTAAAGGGGGACACCATATATTTT,CASSVDLKGDTIYF